One sample yielded the 27 T cell receptor beta chains listed below, sequenced in a study of cytomegalovirus exposure and HLA in healthy donors. TCRdb keeps only in-frame clones here, not all; method: immunoSEQ multiplex PCR. The sample includes about 75,000 clones, approximately 86% of them seen just once. The sample taken for sequencing was PBMCs. The source of these receptors is a man aged 25-45 years in good health and CMV-seronegative.

The V call is TRBV29-1, the J call TRBJ2-2; D gene uncertain. The germline gives CDR1 SQVTM, CDR2 ANQGSEA. The CDR3 extends over 12 amino acids. V was shortened by 3 bases and J by 4 bases, with 6 bases between the two germline ends. The CDR3 sequence is CSVDGATGELFF. The CDR3 DNA sequence: TGCAGCGTTGATGGAGCCACCGGGGAGCTGTTTTTT.

This chain links TRBV5-1 with TRBJ1-5; tentatively, D is TRBD1 (6 bases). Trimming removed 4 bases at V and 2 bases at J, with 16 bases between. This CDR3 has 16 residues. The germline gives CDR1 SGHRS, CDR2 YFSETQ. The CDR3 DNA reads TGCGCCAGCAGCCCCGACGACAGGAAGGGCAATCAGCCCCAGCATTTT. As protein: CASSPDDRKGNQPQHF.

J is TRBJ2-1 and V is TRBV28; D unresolved. V gave up 5 bases and J gave up 8 bases, with 19 bases separating them. The CDR3 runs to 15 residues. Germline V gene sequence: CDR1 MDHEN, CDR2 SYDVKM. CDR3 region: CASSPPPTSGDEQFF. Written as DNA, the CDR3 is TGTGCCAGCAGTCCCCCCCCCACCTCCGGAGATGAGCAGTTCTTC.

The chain couples TRBV7-3 to TRBJ2-1; the match to TRBD1 covers 8 bases. This CDR3 contains 13 residues. V trimming: 4 bases; J trimming: 9 bases; junction bases outside the gene matches: 5. CDR1 is SGHTA and CDR2 is FQGTGA in the germline V gene. The CDR3 nucleotides read TGTGCCAGCAGCTCGACAGGGGAGGCTGAGCAGTTCTTC. Protein product: CASSSTGEAEQFF.

The chain is built from TRBV19 and TRBJ1-4; 8 positions agree with TRBD1. This CDR3 is 16 amino acids long. Losses at the gene ends were 2 bases for V and 6 bases for J; bases not matched to a gene: 8. CDR1 and CDR2 (germline): LNHDA, SQIVND (reference sequence). The CDR3 coding sequence is TGTGCCAGTAGTATAATTGGGTACAGGGGGGATGAAAAACTGTTTTTT. This encodes CASSIIGYRGDEKLFF.

The rearrangement uses TRBV9 and TRBJ2-5; TRBD2 aligns across 10 bases. Germline V gene sequence: CDR1 SGDLS, CDR2 YYNGEE. This CDR3 is 17 amino acids long. V lost 3 bases, J lost 2 bases, and 10 bases stayed unmatched. The CDR3, as DNA: TGTGCCAGCAGCGGAGGATCGACTAGCGGGCGGCAAGAGACCCAGTACTTC. Protein: CASSGGSTSGRQETQYF.

The chain uses TRBV5-1 and TRBJ2-7; 7 nucleotides match TRBD1. Germline CDR1 SGHRS, CDR2 YFSETQ. The ends lost 0 bases at V and 0 bases at J; junction bases unmatched: 6. The CDR3 runs 16 residues. The CDR3 DNA reads as TGCGCCAGCAGCTTGGGACAGGGCGGTAGCTCCTACGAGCAGTACGTC. It yields the protein CASSLGQGGSSYEQYV.

This rearrangement joins TRBV28 to TRBJ1-5; TRBD1 is a possible D gene (5 bases). This CDR3 spans 15 amino acids. V was cut by 2 bases and J by 0 bases, with 8 bases left in between. Germline-derived CDR1 and CDR2 are MDHEN and SYDVKM. The CDR3 DNA is TGTGCCAGCAGTTTAGGGGGGAATAGCAATCAGCCCCAGCATTTT. Its translation: CASSLGGNSNQPQHF.

The chain employs TRBV5-1 and TRBJ2-5; no reliable D call. V dropped 2 bases and J dropped 2 bases, with 10 bases sitting between them. There are 14 residues in the CDR3. Germline loops: CDR1 SGHRS, CDR2 YFSETQ. The CDR3, as DNA: TGCGCCAGCAGCTTCTCACTCCCACAAGAGACCCAGTACTTC. It translates to CASSFSLPQETQYF.

The rearrangement joins TRBV5-6 to TRBJ2-3, with 8 bases fitting TRBD1. CDR1 and CDR2 from the germline V gene are SGHDT and YYEEEE. This CDR3 is built from 11 residues. V shed 5 bases and J 9 bases; nucleotides not matched to a gene: 2. The CDR3 protein is CASRDRATQYF. As DNA, the CDR3 is TGTGCCAGCAGGGACAGGGCGACGCAGTATTTT.

The CDR3 loop is CASSYERWYNEQFF. The CDR3 coding sequence is TGTGCCAGCAGCTACGAGAGGTGGTACAATGAGCAGTTCTTC. The chain combines TRBV13 with TRBJ2-1; D is unresolved. Per the germline V gene, CDR1 is PRHDT and CDR2 is FYEKMQ (reference sequence). The V gene lost 4 bases and the J gene lost 4 bases, with 11 bases spanning the gap. This CDR3 spans 14 amino acids.

The chain's CDR3 is CASSSGGGTEAFF. The CDR3 nucleotides read TGTGCCAGCAGTTCAGGGGGTGGGACTGAAGCTTTCTTT. This chain links TRBV6-6 with TRBJ1-1; 7 bases agree with TRBD1. Germline V gene sequence: CDR1 MNHNY, CDR2 SVGAGI (reference sequence). This CDR3 is built from 13 residues. V gave up 4 bases and J gave up 5 bases; unmatched junction bases: 4.

The gene calls are TRBV9 and TRBJ1-2; possibly TRBD1 for D (5 bases). The CDR3 totals 15 residues. The V and J ends lost 4 bases and 3 bases respectively, with 16 bases between them. Germline CDR1 and CDR2: SGDLS and YYNGEE. In DNA form, the CDR3 reads TGTGCCAGCAGCACTCGACAGTATATGGACTATGGCTACACCTTC. Protein sequence: CASSTRQYMDYGYTF.

The V call is TRBV7-2, the J call TRBJ1-1; 9 nucleotides align to TRBD1. Germline CDR1 is SGHTA and CDR2 is FQGNSA. The trim removed 5 bases at V and 0 bases at J, leaving 10 bases unmatched. The CDR3 runs to 17 residues. CDR3 coding DNA: TGTGCCAGCAGCCCACCCGGGACAGGGAGGATGAACACTGAAGCTTTCTTT. It specifies CASSPPGTGRMNTEAFF.

The chain is built from TRBV29-1 and TRBJ1-1; the D gene is possibly TRBD1 (5 bases). Germline V gene lookup returns CDR1 SQVTM and CDR2 ANQGSEA. With 4 bases removed from V and 4 bases from J, the gap between germline ends came to 16 bases. The CDR3 sequence is 14 residues long. The chain's CDR3 is CSVGPPRVGTEAFF. CDR3 sequence (DNA): TGCAGCGTTGGGCCCCCCAGGGTGGGCACTGAAGCTTTCTTT.

The V call is TRBV5-6, the J call TRBJ2-6; D may be TRBD1 (6 bases). There are 17 residues in the CDR3. The ends were cut back, 4 bases at V and 0 bases at J, with 14 bases in the middle. Per germline, CDR1 SGHDT and CDR2 YYEEEE. The chain's CDR3 is CASSQGTLTSGANVLTF. Here the CDR3 DNA reads TGTGCCAGCAGCCAGGGGACACTAACCTCTGGGGCCAACGTCCTGACTTTC.

The CDR3: CASSSRTGDHEQFF. CDR3 nucleotide sequence: TGTGCCAGCAGCTCACGGACAGGGGACCATGAGCAGTTCTTC. The chain combines TRBV5-4 with TRBJ2-1, with 9 bases aligning to TRBD1. The germline V gene has CDR1 SGHNT and CDR2 YYREEE (reference sequence). This CDR3 comprises 14 residues. V gave up 3 bases and J gave up 8 bases; unmatched junction bases: 6.

The V gene is TRBV4-3, the J gene TRBJ2-7; no clear D gene. The CDR3 spans 13 residues. Deletions cut 3 bases from V and 4 bases from J, with 10 bases between. CDR1 and CDR2 (germline): LGHNA, YSLEER. CDR3 coding DNA: TGCGCCAGCAGCCAGGCCCCAGGATACGAGCAGTACGTC. Its translation is CASSQAPGYEQYV.

J is TRBJ2-1 and V is TRBV6-1; D not certain. Deletions cut 0 bases from V and 8 bases from J, with 8 bases between. CDR3 size: 13 residues. Germline CDR1 and CDR2: MNHNS and SASEGT. The CDR3: CASSEAPLDEQFF. Written as DNA, the CDR3 is TGTGCCAGCAGTGAAGCCCCACTGGATGAGCAGTTCTTC.

The V and J genes are TRBV9 and TRBJ2-7, with 11 bases fitting TRBD1. V shed 4 bases and J 4 bases; nucleotides not matched to a gene: 16. The CDR3 spans 18 residues. Germline V gives CDR1 SGDLS, CDR2 YYNGEE. Written as DNA, the CDR3 is TGTGCCAGCAGCTCCCGACCCCTTGGGACAGGGGGGTCATACGAGCAGTACGTC. It is translated as CASSSRPLGTGGSYEQYV.

The V call is TRBV4-2, the J call TRBJ2-3; 11 bases are shared with TRBD2. After removal of 3 bases from V and 4 bases from J, the junction contained 6 bases not matched to a gene. Germline CDR1 reads LGHNA; CDR2 reads YNFKEQ. This CDR3 has 16 residues. The CDR3, as DNA: TGTGCCAGCAGCCACGGGACTAGCGGTATCGCAGATACGCAGTATTTT. Encoded protein: CASSHGTSGIADTQYF.

The chain combines TRBV5-1 with TRBJ2-3, with 9 nucleotides matching TRBD2. There are 14 residues in the CDR3. Trimming removed 9 bases from V and 2 bases from J; junction bases left unmatched: 7. Germline V gene data show CDR1 as SGHRS and CDR2 as YFSETQ. The CDR3 protein is CATQAGGHTDTQYF. CDR3 DNA sequence: TGCGCCACCCAAGCGGGGGGCCACACAGATACGCAGTATTTT.

The chain carries TRBV19 and TRBJ2-1; D is possibly TRBD1 (8 bases). The CDR3 is 16 amino acids. Germline V gene sequence: CDR1 LNHDA, CDR2 SQIVND (reference sequence). V lost 6 bases and J 13 bases, leaving 28 bases between the germline ends. The CDR3 loop is CASRNPGGVGGRLQFF. In DNA form, the CDR3 reads TGTGCCAGTAGAAACCCAGGGGGCGTGGGAGGGCGCCTTCAGTTCTTC.

This clone was seen just once. J is TRBJ2-7 and V is TRBV6-5, with 10 positions matching TRBD2. Germline trimming cut 5 bases from V and 4 bases from J; bases unmatched to any gene: 5. CDR3 length: 14 amino acids. CDR1 and CDR2 from the germline V gene are MNHEY and SVGAGI. The CDR3 nucleotides are TGTGCCAGCAGTGAGGGACTAGCGAAGTACGAGCAGTACTTC. This gives the protein CASSEGLAKYEQYF.

The chain joins TRBV6-1 to TRBJ1-2; D uncertain. CDR3 length: 13 amino acids. V was shortened by 7 bases and J by 2 bases, with 11 bases between the two germline ends. Germline lookup yields CDR1 MNHNS and CDR2 SASEGT. The CDR3 sequence: CASTFAGNYGYTF. CDR3 sequence (DNA): TGTGCCAGCACGTTCGCCGGGAACTATGGCTACACCTTC.

The table lists this clone with many counts. The chain recombines TRBV6-4 with TRBJ2-7, with 8 bases matching TRBD1. V shed 0 bases and J 6 bases; nucleotides not matched to a gene: 1. The CDR3 runs 13 residues. The germline gives CDR1 MRHNA, CDR2 SNTAGT. CDR3 protein: CASSDSDRGEQYF. CDR3 in DNA: TGTGCCAGCAGTGACTCCGACAGGGGCGAGCAGTACTTC.

The rearrangement joins TRBV27 to TRBJ2-7, with TRBD1 matching 7 bases. Germline assignment: CDR1 MNHEY and CDR2 SMNVEV (reference sequence). This CDR3 has 13 residues. The J segment lost 7 bases and the V segment lost 6 bases, leaving 9 bases of the junction unmatched. The CDR3 region has the DNA TGTGCCAGCAGCCAGAACAGGGGTGGTGAGCAGTACTTC. Protein: CASSQNRGGEQYF.